These T cell receptor beta chains were read from a single sample in a study of blood T cells in healthy people across ages. Each CDR3 protein gets one entry after TCRdb re-called the 5' RACE reads with MiXCR. The sample includes about 900,000 distinct CDR3 sequences, 62% of them seen just once. The sample consisted of blood. The receptors shown here come from a young man in good health. The CDR3 runs from the conserved cysteine through the conserved F or W. Fields, in order: V gene, CDR3 protein.

>TRBV15
CATSRGQGGTEAFF
>TRBV6-4
CASRENWVAGYTF
>TRBV20-1
CSAKMGQASQETQYF
>TRBV4-1
CASSTPGQGGETQYF
>TRBV7-2
CASRVTAGGSPLHF
>TRBV29-1
CSVEVRYEQFF
>TRBV24-1
CATSEVRGRYQETQYF
>TRBV7-2
CASSAGTYNYGYTF
>TRBV6-2/TRBV6-3
CASSYLRGSSYNEQFF
>TRBV9
CASSVGPGGNTGELFF
>TRBV5-1
CASSWRTEQETQYF
>TRBV9
CASSREAPTDTQYF
>TRBV14
CASSQPGQGPPLHF
>TRBV4-2
CASSQESPGGTLNYEQYF
>TRBV25-1
CASSKGPNEKLFF
>TRBV6-6
CASTPSNYGYTF